This TCR beta chain came from a study of blood T cells in healthy people across ages. A J-beta primer mix and a sample-barcoded 5' primer were used in a second PCR of roughly 7 to 12 cycles. TCRdb itself ran the 5' RACE reads through MiXCR, one entry per CDR3 protein. Altogether 1.5 million to 2 million distinct CDR3 sequences are present, almost 35% being singletons, with the ten largest covering roughly 12%. Germline CDR1 and CDR2: SGHVS and FQNEAQ. The V gene end was trimmed by 6 bases and the J gene end by 1 base; junction bases not matched to a gene: 6. The CDR3 is made up of 15 amino acids. The sample taken for sequencing was blood. The gene calls are TRBV7-8 and TRBJ1-2; TRBD1 matches 9 bases. The clonotype was recovered from a woman in her twenties or thirties in good health. The CDR3 here is CASRNYRGHNYGYTF. The CDR3 DNA reads as TGTGCCAGCAGGAACTACAGGGGGCATAACTATGGCTACACCTTC.